These 30 T cell receptor beta chains originate from one sample sequenced in a study of regulatory and conventional T cells in RAG deficiency. The sorted regulatory T cells were CD4+, CD25-high and CD127-low, with genomic DNA sequenced. TCRdb's copy holds only in-frame clones and misses some; the assay was immunoSEQ multiplex PCR. The table has around 3,100 clones, 90% to 95% seen once. This sample was shared with a second study, whose subject was regulatory T cells. As reported in that work: Primers: 52 TRBV forward and 13 TRBJ reverse.

The material sequenced was CD4+ Tregs sorted from blood. The origin of the receptors is a human donor in good health.

This sequence joins TRBV5-4 and TRBJ1-1; 7 bases are a match to TRBD1. This CDR3 has 15 amino acids. The V gene's germline CDR1 is SGHNT and CDR2 YYREEE (reference sequence). Germline trimming cut 4 bases from V and 4 bases from J; bases unmatched to any gene: 10. CDR3 residues: CASSGWTGRFTEAFF. The CDR3 DNA is TGTGCCAGCAGCGGGTGGACAGGAAGGTTCACTGAAGCTTTCTTT.

This clone occurred once. The V and J genes are TRBV19 and TRBJ1-5, with 7 positions matching TRBD1. The CDR3 consists of 17 residues. J lost 7 bases, V lost 6 bases, and 18 bases had no gene match. Per germline, CDR1 LNHDA and CDR2 SQIVND (reference sequence). The CDR3 DNA reads as TGTGCCAGTAGCTTGCCCCTCGGGACAGTTTCAAGACAGCCCCAGCATTTT. Translation: CASSLPLGTVSRQPQHF.

The chain employs TRBV9 and TRBJ1-1; D perhaps matches TRBD1 (6 bases). The CDR3 is 14 residues long. CDR1 is SGDLS, CDR2 YYNGEE, per germline. Trimming stripped 2 bases from V and 2 bases from J, with 10 bases between. The CDR3 coding sequence is TGTGCCAGCAGCGTCAGGGGAGTTAACACTGAAGCTTTCTTT. It translates to CASSVRGVNTEAFF.

The chain carries TRBV11-2 and TRBJ2-3; D gene ambiguous. V dropped 1 base and J dropped 2 bases, with 13 bases sitting between them. This CDR3 region has 16 residues. CDR1 is SGHAT and CDR2 is FQNNGV in the germline V gene. The CDR3 region is CASSLGAVAVTDTQYF. CDR3 nucleotide sequence: TGTGCCAGCAGCTTAGGCGCGGTAGCAGTCACAGATACGCAGTATTTT.

The V call is TRBV4-2, the J call TRBJ1-4, with D uncertain. This CDR3 region has 11 residues. The germline CDR1 and CDR2 sequences are LGHNA and YNFKEQ. The ends were cut back, 0 bases at V and 10 bases at J, with 3 bases in the middle. The DNA for the CDR3 is TGTGCCAGCAGCCAAGACCTAAAACTGTTTTTT. Its translation is CASSQDLKLFF.

The rearrangement joins TRBV18 to TRBJ2-3; no reliable D call. CDR3 size: 16 residues. Germline loops: CDR1 KGHSH, CDR2 LQKENI. The germline V and J ends were trimmed by 3 bases and 0 bases, with 13 bases remaining between them. The CDR3 loop is CASSPRLQSSTDTQYF. The CDR3 DNA sequence: TGTGCCAGCTCACCCCGACTCCAATCTAGCACAGATACGCAGTATTTT.

This sequence joins TRBV18 and TRBJ1-1; D perhaps matches TRBD1 (6 bases). Germline loops: CDR1 KGHSH, CDR2 LQKENI. This CDR3 region has 15 residues. The V gene lost 4 bases and the J gene lost 0 bases, with 12 bases spanning the gap. In nucleotides, the CDR3 is TGTGCCAGCTCACTCTCCGGGGGCATGAACACTGAAGCTTTCTTT. Translating it yields CASSLSGGMNTEAFF. The whole variable domain, remainder taken from reference TRBV18 and TRBJ1-1, is NAGVMQNPRHLVRRRGQEARLRCSPMKGHSHVYWYRQLPEEGLKFMVYLQKENIIDESGMPKERFSAEFPKEGPSILRIQQVVRGDSAAYFCASSLSGGMNTEAFFGQGTRLTVV.

V is TRBV9 and J is TRBJ2-5; D gene uncertain. There are 13 residues in the CDR3. Trimming took 0 bases from V and 5 from J, leaving 8 bases between them. CDR1 is SGDLS, CDR2 YYNGEE, per germline. This chain's CDR3 is CASSVEAGETQYF. CDR3 DNA sequence: TGTGCCAGCAGCGTAGAGGCCGGGGAGACCCAGTACTTC.

The chain has TRBV27 and TRBJ1-6, with 7 positions matching TRBD1. CDR3 length equals 18 residues. Germline V lookup: CDR1 MNHEY, CDR2 SMNVEV (reference sequence). Losses at the gene ends were 4 bases for V and 2 bases for J; bases not matched to a gene: 11. CDR3 amino acids: CASSSLLQGRAYNSPLHF. CDR3 DNA: TGTGCCAGCAGTTCCCTATTACAGGGGAGGGCCTATAATTCACCCCTCCACTTT.

The chain is built from TRBV13 and TRBJ2-7, with a weak D call TRBD2 (5 bases). Between the trimmed V and J ends, which lost 3 bases and 5 bases, there was a span of 17 bases. The germline CDR1 and CDR2 sequences are PRHDT and FYEKMQ (reference sequence). The CDR3 loop spans 15 amino acids. CDR3 sequence reads: CASSFPREGTHEQYF. For the CDR3, the DNA is TGTGCCAGCAGCTTCCCCCGAGAGGGAACCCACGAGCAGTACTTC.

The genes are TRBV5-1 and TRBJ2-7, with TRBD2 matching over 11 bases. Germline lookup yields CDR1 SGHRS and CDR2 YFSETQ. After removal of 3 bases from V and 4 bases from J, the junction contained 18 bases not matched to a gene. CDR3 length: 19 amino acids. This CDR3 reads CASSYYRRTSGGPPYEQYF. DNA for the CDR3: TGCGCCAGCAGCTACTACAGGAGAACTAGCGGGGGCCCTCCTTACGAGCAGTACTTC.

The chain employs TRBV30 and TRBJ1-2; D is undetermined. This CDR3 spans 12 amino acids. Germline CDR1 reads GTSNPN; CDR2 reads SVGIG (reference sequence). The germline V and J ends were trimmed by 2 bases and 1 base, with 5 bases remaining between them. The CDR3 coding sequence is TGTGCCTGGAGTTACTATAACTATGGCTACACCTTC. Translation gives CAWSYYNYGYTF.

The chain links TRBV21-1 to TRBJ2-5; TRBD1, the D gene given by the table, was not confirmed from the DNA. TRBV21-1 is designated a pseudogene. This CDR3 is 15 amino acids long. The CDR3 DNA reads TGTGCCAGCAGCAAAGGACAGGGGAGATTAGAGACCCAGTACTTC. It codes for CASSKGQGRLETQYF.

V and J are TRBV4-1 and TRBJ2-3; 7 nucleotides agree with TRBD2. The CDR3 runs to 16 residues. Per the germline V gene, CDR1 is MGHRA and CDR2 is YSYEKL. J was trimmed by 1 base and V by 1 base; bases with no gene match: 5. DNA of the CDR3: TGCGCCAGCAGCCAAGGCCGGGAGGCGGGCACAGATACGCAGTATTTT. It is translated as CASSQGREAGTDTQYF.

The rearrangement uses TRBV27 and TRBJ1-2, with 9 bases matching TRBD1. V gave up 8 bases and J gave up 3 bases; unmatched junction bases: 4. This CDR3 has 13 residues. CDR1 MNHEY and CDR2 SMNVEV come from the germline V gene (reference sequence). The CDR3 bases are TGTGCCAGCCGAAGACAGGGGGACTATGGCTACACCTTC. Its protein is CASRRQGDYGYTF.

This clone appeared a single time. The chain carries TRBV2 and TRBJ1-2, with D possibly matching TRBD1 (5 bases). The CDR3 loop spans 13 amino acids. The ends were cut back, 8 bases at V and 0 bases at J, with 10 bases in the middle. Germline loops: CDR1 SNHLY, CDR2 FYNNEI. The CDR3 loop reads CASGAAANYGYTF. The CDR3 region has the DNA TGTGCCAGCGGGGCAGCCGCTAACTATGGCTACACCTTC.

Only one count was recorded for this clone. The genes are TRBV19 and TRBJ1-2, with D tentatively TRBD1 (5 bases). The V end was cut by 5 bases, the J end by 2 bases, with 12 bases between. This CDR3 comprises 14 residues. Germline loops: CDR1 LNHDA, CDR2 SQIVND (reference sequence). As DNA, the CDR3 is TGTGCCAGTAGTCCGTGGGGCTCCAACTATGGCTACACCTTC. Protein: CASSPWGSNYGYTF.

The J gene is TRBJ1-2, the V gene TRBV7-9, with 9 bases aligning to TRBD1. V was pared by 5 bases and J by 8 bases, with 9 bases of the junction left unmatched. CDR1 is SEHNR, CDR2 FQNEAQ, per germline (reference sequence). The CDR3 extends over 14 amino acids. The CDR3 nucleotides read TGTGCCAGCAGCCTATTGGGACAGGGAGGCGGCTACACCTTC. Protein product: CASSLLGQGGGYTF. Combining the CDR3 with reference TRBV7-9 and TRBJ1-2 gives the whole variable domain DTGVSQNPRHKITKRGQNVTFRCDPISEHNRLYWYRQTLGQGPEFLTYFQNEAQLEKSRLLSDRFSAERPKGSFSTLEIQRTEQGDSAMYLCASSLLGQGGGYTFGSGTRLTVV.

V is TRBV5-1 and J is TRBJ1-2; weak D call: TRBD1 (5 bases). This CDR3 spans 13 amino acids. The V gene's germline CDR1 is SGHRS and CDR2 YFSETQ. Trimming left V 2 bases short and J 5 bases short, with 10 bases between. CDR3 residues: CASSLGTIYGYTF. The CDR3 bases are TGCGCCAGCAGCTTAGGGACCATATATGGCTACACCTTC.

This clone occurred once. The J gene is TRBJ2-2, the V gene TRBV9; 10 positions agree with TRBD1. CDR3 length: 18 residues. Germline V gene data show CDR1 as SGDLS and CDR2 as YYNGEE. V trimming: 2 bases; J trimming: 4 bases; junction bases outside the gene matches: 11. The DNA for the CDR3 is TGTGCCAGCAGCGTGCGGCCGGGACAGGGGCCCAGCACCGGGGAGCTGTTTTTT. This translates into CASSVRPGQGPSTGELFF.

The rearrangement links TRBV5-4 to TRBJ1-1; 8 nucleotides agree with TRBD1. J gave up 11 bases and V 4 bases, and 7 bases lay outside the gene matches. Germline V gene data show CDR1 as SGHNT and CDR2 as YYREEE (reference sequence). The CDR3 spans 12 residues. In DNA, the CDR3 is TGTGCCAGCAGCCCTACAGGGGGTAGGGCTTTCTTT. Translating gives CASSPTGGRAFF.

The chain carries TRBV6-1 and TRBJ1-6; no firm D call. Germline V CDR1 and CDR2: MNHNS, SASEGT. The CDR3 has 16 residues. The germline V and J ends were trimmed by 4 bases and 7 bases, with 17 bases remaining between them. The CDR3 bases are TGTGCCAGCAGTGTGGTGAGGGCAGGACGAAATTCACCCCTCCACTTT. As protein: CASSVVRAGRNSPLHF.

In its sample, this clone is large. The chain has TRBV30 and TRBJ2-6; D is unresolved. V lost 2 bases and J 1 base, leaving 9 bases between the germline ends. Germline CDR1 reads GTSNPN; CDR2 reads SVGIG (reference sequence). The length of the CDR3 is 15 residues. In DNA form, the CDR3 reads TGTGCCTGGAGTCCTGGGGATTCTGGGGCCAACGTCCTGACTTTC. Its protein product is CAWSPGDSGANVLTF.

The CDR3 here is CASSRRGLGVDTQYF. The CDR3 DNA reads as TGTGCCAGCTCACGGCGGGGACTGGGGGTTGATACGCAGTATTTT. The chain carries TRBV18 and TRBJ2-3, with D perhaps matching TRBD2 (6 bases). The CDR3 has 15 amino acids. V was shortened by 4 bases and J by 6 bases, with 17 bases between the two germline ends. Looked up from germline, CDR1 is KGHSH and CDR2 is LQKENI.

This clone showed up just once. The chain links TRBV21-1 to TRBJ1-5; the table calls TRBD1, which could not be checked here. TRBV21-1 is classified as a pseudogene. The CDR3 has 16 residues. The CDR3 sequence is CASSFRVHWHHQPQHF. CDR3 sequence (DNA): TGTGCCAGCAGTTTCCGTGTACATTGGCATCATCAGCCCCAGCATTTT.

The rearrangement uses TRBV19 and TRBJ2-2; D ambiguous. Germline CDR1 LNHDA, CDR2 SQIVND (reference sequence). CDR3 length: 15 residues. With 7 bases removed from V and 0 bases from J, the gap between germline ends came to 12 bases. CDR3 residues: CASKVRWSNTGELFF. The CDR3, as DNA: TGTGCCAGTAAGGTTAGGTGGTCGAACACCGGGGAGCTGTTTTTT.

This chain connects TRBV23-1 to TRBJ2-5, with 8 positions matching TRBD1. The DNA end is a closer match to TRBJ2-7, so the J assignment may be wrong. TRBV23-1 is placed among ORFs of uncertain function. The CDR3 length is 16 residues. CDR3 coding DNA: TGCGCCAGCAGTCAATCTTACGTCAGGGGGCGGGACGAGCAGTACTTC. Translation gives CASSQSYVRGRDEQYF.

V is TRBV5-1 and J is TRBJ2-7, with 7 bases identical to TRBD1. The CDR3 consists of 15 residues. Germline trimming cut 4 bases from V and 9 bases from J; bases unmatched to any gene: 16. Germline V gene data show CDR1 as SGHRS and CDR2 as YFSETQ. The CDR3, as DNA: TGCGCCAGCAGCCCGGGGACAGCCAACGTACCGGTGCAGTACTTC. Translating it yields CASSPGTANVPVQYF.

The V call is TRBV2, the J call TRBJ2-4; D gene unclear. V lost 3 bases and J 6 bases, leaving 6 bases between the germline ends. This CDR3 spans 12 amino acids. CDR1 SNHLY and CDR2 FYNNEI come from the germline V gene. CDR3 nucleotides: TGTGCCAGCAGTGACTACAGAAACATTCAGTACTTC. Translation gives CASSDYRNIQYF.

The CDR3 loop is CASQITSTDTQYF. The CDR3 DNA reads TGTGCCAGTCAGATTACTAGCACAGATACGCAGTATTTT. The chain recombines TRBV19 with TRBJ2-3; D is uncertain. The V gene's germline CDR1 is LNHDA and CDR2 SQIVND (reference sequence). V lost 8 bases to trimming and J lost 0 bases, with 9 bases between them. The CDR3 covers 13 residues.